This T cell receptor (beta chain) was documented in a study of massively parallel sequencing of T cell beta chains (dated by TCRdb to between 2009 and 2010). At the level of the whole study: Human TCR beta CDR3 diversity in peripheral blood was profiled using 5'-RACE, Illumina short-read sequencing and a dedicated short-read assembly strategy. What the work shows at the level of the full study, not this receptor alone: Since the RNA was pooled from many donors, the results show population-average clonotype abundance and not the repertoire of any individual. TRBV usage was found to range from roughly 0.0091% for TRBV17 to 21% to 30% for TRBV20-1, and TRBJ usage was found to range from roughly 1.6% for TRBJ2-6 to roughly 17% for TRBJ2-1. CDR3 beta length ranged from 21 to 81 nucleotides, peaking at 45 nucleotides. Among approximately 35,000 distinct clonotypes, single-copy clonotypes made up approximately 70% of clonotypes but only around a fifth of assemblies. Preferential PCR amplification of some TRBV and TRBJ sequences may have skewed the reported gene usage frequencies. Most clonotypes (21,973 of 33,664) were supported by a single sequence read, which could in principle inflate apparent diversity. By subsampling, clonotype counts were shown to rise linearly with read number, indicating that sequencing depth was far from saturation. Only approximately 23,000 (around 70%) of the clonotypes could be assigned a unique TRBV gene.

Its CDR3 holds 15 amino acids, cysteine through phenylalanine. Here the CDR3 DNA is all that survives: 45 bases in frame from base 1. The germline V gene provides CDR1 SGHTA and CDR2 FQGNSA. The germline ends are 10 bases apart after V is trimmed by 3 bases and J by 0 bases. A remark on this clonotype: It has no known antigen specificity. Base qualities are not recorded, but no much larger clone differs from it by a single base.

The reads were generated on an Illumina Genome Analyzer II. Two rounds of nested PCR with TRBC1/TRBC2-specific primers yielded a RACE product of about 520 bp, which was gel-purified. A TRBC-specific primer and a template-switching oligonucleotide were used to make first-strand cDNA, with the template-switching oligonucleotide providing a 5' anchor for RACE. Because the RACE amplicon was too long to sequence directly with short reads, the RACE amplicon was concatemerized by ligation and then sheared by sonication. PAGE was used to isolate a size fraction of 100 to 300 bp, and that fraction then underwent shotgun sequencing on the Illumina platform. Sequencing on an Illumina GAII produced 18.8 million 36-nt reads and 21.7 million 50-nt single-end reads in separate runs. The authors' pipeline ran thus. Assembly of the pooled tens of millions of reads was performed with iSSAKE using parameters -m 15, -o 2 and -r 0.7. Reads that aligned to the ends of Ensembl TRBV gene predictions and carried unmatched junctional bases were used to seed de novo CDR3 beta assemblies. Clonotype abundance was estimated from the count of matching assembled contigs rather than from raw read depth. Among the assembled clonotypes, roughly 2,000 (5.9%) contained in-frame stop codons and were discarded, which left about 34,000 productive clonotypes. Of the 250 to 300 unique TCR sequences obtained by Sanger sequencing of cloned RACE products, around 70% were also present in the Illumina assembly. Clones were called with MiXCR by TCRdb after fastp trimmed the public reads at Q25, and only in-frame beta chains were retained. One record per CDR3 amino acid sequence lists the most common genes and DNA. TCRdb, rather than the study authors, made the V and J calls. This sample gives about 4,200 distinct CDR3 sequences in total; over 35% of them show up just once. The biggest ten clones account for 2.9% of the sample.

Everyone in the donor pool was aged roughly 18 to 40 years, and the pool included roughly 400 males and some 150 females. Peripheral leukocyte polyA+ RNA was isolated from about 170 liters of pooled peripheral blood. The starting material was a commercial mRNA preparation from normal human peripheral blood leukocytes pooled from about 530 individuals. The rearranged chain carries TRBV7-2 and TRBJ2-3, with a weak D call of TRBD2 (5 bases match). This TCR was sampled from a pool of human donors in good health; the sample was commercial RNA pooled from many donors. Sequencing input: commercial RNA from peripheral blood pooled from many donors. The CDR3 protein is CASSFVGVSTDTQYF. The nucleotide sequence is TGTGCCAGCAGCTTCGTCGGGGTAAGCACAGATACGCAGTATTTT.